This entry is about one TCR beta chain. Its antigen is not yet known. Base qualities are not provided; no much larger clone lies one nucleotide away. TCRbeta CDR3 regions were amplified from genomic DNA by means of the immunoSEQ Assay, a bias-controlled multiplex PCR. The source study handled its data this way. Nucleated cell counts per sample were estimated from amplification of reference gene primers within the assay. Sequence reads were collapsed and filtered to measure the absolute abundance of every unique TCRbeta CDR3 rearrangement. For each sample, productive Simpson clonality was calculated by taking the square root of Simpson's diversity index across productive rearrangements. TCRdb limited this immuneACCESS table to in-frame rearrangements with V and J called. A share of clones is missing; checked studies link under half to unresolved V genes, and the rest is unexplained. The DNA was the basis for D and trimming; V, J and clone size are from that table. Recorded for this sample are approximately 200,000 clones; around 84% of them occurred a single time. 7.4% of the sample is held by the ten biggest clonotypes.

The record originates from a study of blood T cell repertoires in COVID-19 (dated by TCRdb to 2020 to 2021). Regarding the study in general: Samples covering the acute and convalescent phases of COVID-19 were provided by collaborators in the United States, Italy and Spain. Subjects who had been exposed to COVID-19, were actively infected with it, or had recovered from it provided the deeply sampled blood TCRbeta repertoires that made up the dataset. The material from the prospective study consisted of cDNA or gDNA derived from T cells, B-cell-depleted T cells, or PBMCs. The samples were drawn from two sources: the first 160 participants of the ongoing ImmuneRACE study, and approximately 1,300 subjects contributed by 6 global collaborators. The repertoires were made available in a free public database intended to serve as a resource for research on the immune response to SARS-CoV-2. Where available, HLA class I and class II types were obtained from metadata supplied by the sample provider rather than from assay-based typing. Sample metadata almost always included a de-identified subject ID, COVID-19 status, age in years and sex. What the research found in general, with its limitations: Clinical and demographic metadata were provided uncurated, with the amount varying by source and participant.

In the prospective study, participants were 18 to 89 years old, resided in fewer than 25 geographic areas of the United States, and were enrolled through a virtual design. In the prospective study, cohorts were assigned on the basis of participant-reported clinical history obtained from a screening survey and a study questionnaire. In the prospective study, mobile phlebotomists collected whole blood, serum and a nasopharyngeal or oropharyngeal swab from each participant. Additional blood draws and questionnaires over an approximately two-month period could optionally be provided by prospective study participants. Prospective study blood samples were shipped either frozen or at room temperature before DNA extraction. V sheds 4 bases and J sheds 4 bases, leaving 10 bases between their ends. The CDR3, from cysteine to phenylalanine, totals 13 residues. The retained sequence is limited to the CDR3, 39 bases, with the frame set at the first base. The germline V gene encodes CDR1 SNHLY and CDR2 FYNNEI.

This receptor was taken from a woman aged 40 to 50 with acute COVID-19. The material sequenced was PBMCs or T cells enriched from blood (not recorded which). The chain is made from TRBV2 and TRBJ2-5; the D region possibly corresponds to TRBD1 (5 bases align). CDR3 reads: CASSAGWGETQYF. The DNA reads TGTGCCAGCAGTGCAGGGTGGGGAGAGACCCAGTACTTC.